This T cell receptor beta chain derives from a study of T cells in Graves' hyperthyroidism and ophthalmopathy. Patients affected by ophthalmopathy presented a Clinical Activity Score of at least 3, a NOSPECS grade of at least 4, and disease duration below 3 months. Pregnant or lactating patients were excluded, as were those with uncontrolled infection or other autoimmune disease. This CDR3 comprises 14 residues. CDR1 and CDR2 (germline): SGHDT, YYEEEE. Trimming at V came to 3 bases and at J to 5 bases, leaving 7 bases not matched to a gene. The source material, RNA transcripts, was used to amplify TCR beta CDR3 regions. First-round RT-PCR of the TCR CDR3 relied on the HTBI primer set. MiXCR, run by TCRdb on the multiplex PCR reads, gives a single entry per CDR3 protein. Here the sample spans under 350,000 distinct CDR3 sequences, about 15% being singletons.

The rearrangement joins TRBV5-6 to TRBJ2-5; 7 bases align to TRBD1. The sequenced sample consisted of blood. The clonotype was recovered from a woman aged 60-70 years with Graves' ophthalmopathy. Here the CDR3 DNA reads TGTGCCAGCAGCTCATCACAGGGGTTGGAGACCCAGTACTTC. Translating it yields CASSSSQGLETQYF. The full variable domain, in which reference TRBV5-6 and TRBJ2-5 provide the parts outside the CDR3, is DAGVTQSPTHLIKTRGQQVTLRCSPKSGHDTVSWYQQALGQGPQFIFQYYEEEERQRGNFPDRFSGHQFPNYSSELNVNALLLGDSALYLCASSSSQGLETQYFGPGTRLLVL.